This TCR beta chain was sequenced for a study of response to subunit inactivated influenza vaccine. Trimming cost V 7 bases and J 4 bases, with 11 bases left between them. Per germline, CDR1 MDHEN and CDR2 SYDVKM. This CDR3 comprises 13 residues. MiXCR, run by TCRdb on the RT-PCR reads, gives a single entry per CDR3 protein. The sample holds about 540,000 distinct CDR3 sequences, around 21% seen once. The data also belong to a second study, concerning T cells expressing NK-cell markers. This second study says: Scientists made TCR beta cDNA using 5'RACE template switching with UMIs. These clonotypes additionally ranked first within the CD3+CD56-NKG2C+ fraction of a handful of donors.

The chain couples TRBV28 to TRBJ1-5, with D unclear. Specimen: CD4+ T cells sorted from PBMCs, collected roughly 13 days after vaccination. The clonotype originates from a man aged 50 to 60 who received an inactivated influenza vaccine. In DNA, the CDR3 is TGTGCCAGCAAAGAACTTTATAATCAGCCCCAGCATTTT. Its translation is CASKELYNQPQHF.